The 32 T cell receptor beta chains below come from one sample, sequenced in a study of T cell repertoires in aging, cancer and after chemotherapy. TRB rearrangements spanning V, D and J were amplified using mixed TRB-A/B primers. TCRdb itself ran the multiplex PCR reads through MiXCR, one entry per CDR3 protein. The repertoire has more than 1,500 distinct CDR3 sequences, 20% to 25% of them found once; the top ten carry roughly 7.6%. Amplification of TCR beta used genomic DNA extracted from peripheral blood. The sample comprised blood. Receptors originate from a human donor with a solid tumor.

The V gene is TRBV12-5, the J gene TRBJ1-2; possible D gene TRBD1, 6 bases. With 7 bases removed from V and 1 base from J, the gap between germline ends came to 16 bases. This CDR3 spans 15 amino acids. Germline CDR1 and CDR2: LGHNT and FRNRAP. CDR3 loop: CASAPPGGFNYGYTF. The CDR3 region has the DNA TGTGCTAGTGCTCCCCCCGGGGGCTTTAACTATGGCTACACCTTC.

The chain links TRBV5-1 to TRBJ2-1; 9 bases agree with TRBD2. The CDR3 is 18 residues long. Germline trimming cut 4 bases from V and 4 bases from J; bases unmatched to any gene: 15. From germline, CDR1 is SGHRS and CDR2 YFSETQ. The CDR3 here is CASSTPGDGGGAYNEQFF. In DNA, the CDR3 is TGCGCCAGCAGCACGCCTGGCGATGGCGGGGGGGCGTACAATGAGCAGTTCTTC. Supplemented by reference TRBV5-1 and TRBJ2-1, the full variable domain reads KAGVTQTPRYLIKTRGQQVTLSCSPISGHRSVSWYQQTPGQGLQFLFEYFSETQRNKGNFPGRFSGRQFSNSRSEMNVSTLELGDSALYLCASSTPGDGGGAYNEQFFGPGTRLTVL.

Sample share makes this clonotype large (0.1 to 1%). The gene calls are TRBV11-1 and TRBJ2-3, with D perhaps TRBD1 (5 bases). Germline values: CDR1 SGHAT, CDR2 FQDESV (reference sequence). CDR3 length: 14 residues. The V gene lost 4 bases and the J gene lost 3 bases, with 11 bases spanning the gap. CDR3 protein: CASSWTRTTDTQYF. The CDR3 DNA reads TGTGCCAGCAGCTGGACAAGAACGACAGATACGCAGTATTTT.

The chain has TRBV5-4 and TRBJ2-3, with D possibly matching TRBD1 (6 bases). Germline CDR1 SGHNT, CDR2 YYREEE (reference sequence). The ends were cut back, 0 bases at V and 0 bases at J, with 11 bases in the middle. CDR3 length equals 16 residues. This chain's CDR3 is CASSLAGRGSTDTQYF. CDR3 DNA: TGTGCCAGCAGCTTGGCGGGCAGGGGAAGCACAGATACGCAGTATTTT.

This clonotype was detected only a few times. The chain has TRBV5-1 and TRBJ2-1; D is perhaps TRBD2 (6 bases). Trimming took off 0 bases at V and 3 bases at J, with 13 bases between the two ends. Germline CDR1 reads SGHRS; CDR2 reads YFSETQ. The CDR3 totals 16 residues. The CDR3: CASSLDALGGYNEQFF. DNA of the CDR3: TGCGCCAGCAGCTTGGATGCCCTCGGGGGCTACAATGAGCAGTTCTTC.

By share, this clonotype ranks as large. V gene TRBV19 combines with J gene TRBJ1-3; the D is unclear. CDR3 length: 13 amino acids. V gave up 3 bases and J gave up 9 bases, with 12 bases separating them. Germline lookup yields CDR1 LNHDA and CDR2 SQIVND (reference sequence). The chain's CDR3 is CASSILQPSTIYF. CDR3 bases: TGTGCCAGTAGTATTTTACAGCCATCCACCATATATTTT.

This clonotype was seen a few times. This chain connects TRBV5-5 to TRBJ2-1; 9 nucleotides agree with TRBD1. This CDR3 region has 12 residues. V lost 3 bases and J lost 10; bases outside the gene matches: 2. Germline V gene lookup returns CDR1 SGHKS and CDR2 YYEKEE (reference sequence). CDR3 in amino acids: CASSWTGEEQFF. The DNA of the CDR3 is TGTGCCAGCAGCTGGACAGGGGAGGAGCAGTTCTTC.

This clonotype was observed a handful of times. This chain links TRBV6-2 or TRBV6-3 with TRBJ2-1; the D is unclear. The CDR3 is 11 residues long. Trimming stripped 5 bases from V and 8 bases from J, with 7 bases between. CDR1 MNHEY and CDR2 SVGEGT come from the germline V gene. The DNA for the CDR3 is TGTGCCAGCAGTCAGTACCATGAGCAGTTCTTC. Translation gives CASSQYHEQFF.

This rearrangement joins TRBV6-2 or TRBV6-3 to TRBJ1-2; no clear D gene. This CDR3 is 14 amino acids long. V lost 7 bases and J 5 bases, leaving 17 bases between the germline ends. CDR1 and CDR2 from the germline V gene are MNHEY and SVGEGT. Here the CDR3 reads CASTSRGQAYGYTF. The CDR3 coding sequence is TGTGCCAGCACGTCCCGGGGTCAAGCTTATGGCTACACCTTC.

The chain links TRBV15 to TRBJ2-5; 8 bases match TRBD2. The V segment lost 3 bases and the J segment 5 bases; nucleotides outside the gene matches: 11. Germline lookup yields CDR1 LNHNV and CDR2 YYDKDF (reference sequence). The CDR3 extends over 16 amino acids. CDR3 protein: CATSSIQRGFGETQYF. As DNA, the CDR3 is TGTGCCACCAGCAGTATCCAGCGGGGGTTTGGCGAGACCCAGTACTTC.

A few counts support this clonotype. This chain uses TRBV12-5 with TRBJ1-2, with D uncertain. The CDR3 contains 13 residues. CDR1 LGHNT and CDR2 FRNRAP come from the germline V gene. Trimming took 7 bases from V and 4 from J, leaving 13 bases between them. DNA for the CDR3: TGTGCTAGTGCCCAGGACTTGCGCTATGGCTACACCTTC. Amino acids: CASAQDLRYGYTF. The entire variable domain, with the rest obtained from reference TRBV12-5 and TRBJ1-2, is as follows: DARVTQTPRHKVTEMGQEVTMRCQPILGHNTVFWYRQTMMQGLELLAYFRNRAPLDDSGMPKDRFSAEMPDATLATLKIQPSEPRDSAVYFCASAQDLRYGYTFGSGTRLTVV.

The rearrangement links TRBV7-9 to TRBJ2-3; 8 positions agree with TRBD2. V dropped 1 base and J dropped 5; count of bases not matched to a gene: 5. CDR3 size: 15 residues. Germline-derived CDR1 and CDR2 are SEHNR and FQNEAQ (reference sequence). The chain's CDR3 is CASSLGAGGVDTQYF. In DNA, the CDR3 is TGTGCCAGCAGCTTAGGGGCGGGGGGAGTAGATACGCAGTATTTT. The full variable domain, in which reference TRBV7-9 and TRBJ2-3 provide the parts outside the CDR3, is DTGVSQNPRHKITKRGQNVTFRCDPISEHNRLYWYRQTLGQGPEFLTYFQNEAQLEKSRLLSDRFSAERPKGSFSTLEIQRTEQGDSAMYLCASSLGAGGVDTQYFGPGTRLTVL.

Relative to its sample, this clonotype is large. This chain connects TRBV15 to TRBJ1-2; 7 bases align to TRBD1. The CDR3 consists of 13 residues. The junction had 3 bases not matched to a gene; V was cut back by 7 bases and J by 1 base. Germline V gene sequence: CDR1 LNHNV, CDR2 YYDKDF (reference sequence). CDR3 loop: CATKRQGNYGYTF. In nucleotides, the CDR3 is TGTGCCACCAAGAGACAGGGTAACTATGGCTACACCTTC.

This clonotype has a single count. The chain links TRBV5-1 to TRBJ1-3; a possible D gene is TRBD1 (5 bases). The germline CDR1 and CDR2 sequences are SGHRS and YFSETQ. The CDR3 runs to 14 residues. Trimming pared 3 bases from V and 2 bases from J, leaving 9 bases between. The CDR3 region has the DNA TGCGCCAGCAGCTCGGGGGGGACTGGAAACACCATATATTTT. Protein sequence: CASSSGGTGNTIYF.

The chain combines TRBV5-4 with TRBJ2-3; D is undetermined. With 2 bases removed from V and 0 bases from J, the gap between germline ends came to 16 bases. This CDR3 has 17 amino acids. Germline V gene sequence: CDR1 SGHNT, CDR2 YYREEE (reference sequence). CDR3 in DNA: TGTGCCAGCAGCTTTTACTACCCCCGTGCTAGCACAGATACGCAGTATTTT. Translated: CASSFYYPRASTDTQYF.

Within the sample, this clonotype is medium-sized. J is TRBJ1-4 and V is TRBV27; D uncertain. Germline V CDR1 and CDR2: MNHEY, SMNVEV (reference sequence). The CDR3 contains 13 residues. The germline V and J ends were trimmed by 3 bases and 0 bases, with 2 bases remaining between them. This CDR3 is CASSFTTNEKLFF. CDR3 nucleotide sequence: TGTGCCAGCAGTTTTACAACTAATGAAAAACTGTTTTTT.

By share of the sample, this clonotype is medium-sized. The chain is built from TRBV12-3 or TRBV12-4 and TRBJ1-3; D may be TRBD1 (6 bases). Trimming cost V 6 bases and J 4 bases, with 25 bases left between them. There are 18 residues in the CDR3. CDR3 in amino acids: CASSLEAGGARSGNTIYF. CDR3 sequence (DNA): TGTGCCAGCAGCCTAGAGGCGGGGGGGGCGCGGAGCGGAAACACCATATATTTT.

This clonotype counts as medium-sized (0.01 to 0.1%). V is TRBV12-3 or TRBV12-4 and J is TRBJ2-2, with D hard to call. The CDR3 sequence is 15 residues long. Trimming pared 6 bases from V and 7 bases from J, leaving 18 bases between. CDR3 sequence: CASSQDGVFIGELFF. CDR3 nucleotide sequence: TGTGCCAGCAGCCAGGACGGCGTTTTCATCGGGGAGCTGTTTTTT.

This chain connects TRBV7-3 to TRBJ1-2; TRBD1 is a possible D gene (5 bases). CDR1 is SGHTA and CDR2 is FQGTGA in the germline V gene. The germline V and J ends were trimmed by 8 bases and 1 base, with 20 bases remaining between them. This CDR3 has 16 residues. CDR3 in DNA: TGTGCCAGCCCACCTGGGCCGACAGCGAATAACTATGGCTACACCTTC. Residues: CASPPGPTANNYGYTF.

This clonotype is labeled as large. This chain uses TRBV7-6 with TRBJ1-2, with D possibly matching TRBD1 (5 bases). The CDR3 is 15 residues long. Germline V lookup: CDR1 SGHVS, CDR2 FNYEAQ. Trimming pared 4 bases from V and 7 bases from J, leaving 19 bases between. The chain's CDR3 is CASSSDLQGVGGYTF. CDR3 nucleotide sequence: TGTGCCAGCAGCTCGGACCTCCAGGGTGTTGGTGGCTACACCTTC.

By share of the sample, this clonotype is medium-sized. The chain is built from TRBV5-6 and TRBJ1-5; D is ambiguous. The CDR3 length is 15 residues. With 2 bases removed from V and 7 bases from J, the gap between germline ends came to 16 bases. Germline V gene lookup returns CDR1 SGHDT and CDR2 YYEEEE. For the CDR3, the DNA is TGTGCCAGCAGCTTCATGGCCTCCTTAGTCCAGCCCCAGCATTTT. It codes for CASSFMASLVQPQHF.

In this sample, this clonotype is medium-sized. The V call is TRBV6-1, the J call TRBJ2-3; TRBD2 matches 11 bases. Trimming took 6 bases from V and 3 from J; bases not matched to a gene: 11. This CDR3 has 17 residues. Germline assignment: CDR1 MNHNS and CDR2 SASEGT. The CDR3, as DNA: TGTGCCAGCAGCCAGGGGACTAGCGGTATACAAACAGATACGCAGTATTTT. It encodes CASSQGTSGIQTDTQYF.

In the case of this clonotype: A read error may produce the germline difference seen at one junction end. The chain has TRBV27 and TRBJ2-6; 12 nucleotides match TRBD1. Germline CDR1 MNHEY, CDR2 SMNVEV (reference sequence). There are 15 residues in the CDR3. CDR3 in amino acids: CASSHRDRGRETLNF. The CDR3 bases are TGTGCCAGCAGCCACCGGGACAGGGGGCGGGAGACCCTGAATTTC.

DNA of the CDR3: TGTGCCAGCCGACAGGGGTCAACTAATGAAAAACTGTTTTTT. This sequence encodes CASRQGSTNEKLFF. The rearrangement links TRBV2 to TRBJ1-4; the match to TRBD1 covers 8 bases. Germline values: CDR1 SNHLY, CDR2 FYNNEI. V lost 8 bases, J lost 0 bases, and 2 bases stayed unmatched. This CDR3 has 14 amino acids.

J is TRBJ2-2 and V is TRBV6-1; 9 bases align to TRBD1. The trim removed 0 bases at V and 4 bases at J, leaving 3 bases unmatched. The CDR3 spans 16 residues. Germline V gives CDR1 MNHNS, CDR2 SASEGT. As DNA, the CDR3 is TGTGCCAGCAGTGAAGCGGGACAGGGTGGCACCGGGGAGCTGTTTTTT. Its protein is CASSEAGQGGTGELFF.

On this clonotype itself: One base away lies a much larger clone, so this may be a sequencing read error. The chain links TRBV7-9 to TRBJ1-3; no clear D. V lost 5 bases and J lost 0, with 11 bases in between. The CDR3 sequence is 15 residues long. Per the germline V gene, CDR1 is SEHNR and CDR2 is FQNEAQ (reference sequence). The CDR3, as DNA: TGTGCCAGCAGCCGGAACGCCCGCTCTGGAAACACCATATATTTT. Amino acid sequence: CASSRNARSGNTIYF.

This rearrangement joins TRBV7-2 to TRBJ2-7; 9 positions agree with TRBD2. The CDR3 runs 13 residues. Germline CDR1 and CDR2: SGHTA and FQGNSA. V dropped 4 bases and J dropped 4; count of bases not matched to a gene: 2. CDR3 region: CASSSLAGYEQYF. The CDR3 DNA reads TGTGCCAGCAGCTCCCTAGCGGGGTACGAGCAGTACTTC.

Concerning this clonotype itself: This sequence may be a read error, since a much larger clone differs from it by one base. The chain links TRBV7-9 to TRBJ1-1; a weak D match, TRBD1 (5 bases). CDR1 SEHNR and CDR2 FQNEAQ come from the germline V gene (reference sequence). The CDR3 contains 14 residues. CDR3: CASRPDSKNTEDFF. The CDR3 DNA is TGTGCCAGCAGACCCGACAGTAAGAACACTGAAGATTTCTTT.

This clonotype is categorized as medium-sized. The chain couples TRBV6-1 to TRBJ2-2; 7 positions match TRBD1. This CDR3 has 16 amino acids. The V and J ends lost 3 bases and 5 bases, in that order; junction bases with no gene match: 9. Germline V gives CDR1 MNHNS, CDR2 SASEGT. The CDR3 reads CASSDVGGSGTGELFF. The CDR3 nucleotides read TGTGCCAGCAGTGACGTAGGGGGCTCGGGTACCGGGGAGCTGTTTTTT.

The gene calls are TRBV11-3 and TRBJ2-5, with D possibly TRBD1 on 6 matching bases. V was trimmed by 4 bases and J by 4 bases, leaving 13 bases between them. This CDR3 has 14 amino acids. Germline V gene data show CDR1 as SGHNT and CDR2 as YENEEA. CDR3 region: CASSYSRGSETQYF. The CDR3 bases are TGTGCCAGCAGCTATAGCAGGGGATCAGAGACCCAGTACTTC.

By sample share, this clonotype is medium-sized. The chain recombines TRBV14 with TRBJ2-7; D is unclear. This CDR3 is 11 amino acids long. The V end lost 9 bases, the J end lost 0 bases, and 6 bases lay between the germline ends. The germline CDR1 and CDR2 sequences are SGHDN and FVKESK. CDR3 bases: TGTGCCAGTAAGCCCTCCTACGAGCAGTACTTC. Translated: CASKPSYEQYF.

Within the sample, this clonotype is medium-sized (0.01 to 0.1%). J is TRBJ1-6 and V is TRBV20-1; D remains unclear. The V and J ends lost 1 base and 0 bases respectively, with 10 bases between them. The CDR3 is 16 residues long. Germline V lookup: CDR1 DFQATT, CDR2 SNEGSKA (reference sequence). DNA for the CDR3: TGCAGTGCTAGAGTACAAGGGAGCTCCTATAATTCACCCCTCCACTTT. It translates to CSARVQGSSYNSPLHF.